The subject of this entry is one T cell receptor beta chain. Antigen specificity is unknown. The data belong to a study of T-cell memory formation after mild COVID-19. Study summary: TCR clusters were largely donor specific. Study-wide results and limits: Later expanders leaned CD4+, whereas day 15 to 85 contracting clones were balanced CD4/CD8. CD4+ contracting clones were found mainly in CM and EM, and CD8+ ones in EMRA.

CDR1 SQVTM and CDR2 ANQGSEA come from the germline V gene. Trimming took 4 bases from V and 6 from J, leaving 21 bases between them. CDR3 length: 15 residues. TCRdb itself ran the 5' RACE reads through MiXCR, one entry per CDR3 protein. This table holds 400,000 or so distinct CDR3 sequences, 20% found once. This clonotype was sampled from an adult woman who had mild COVID-19 (a few samples of this study predate the infection). Cell type and time point are not known. Material for sequencing was PBMCs or a T cell subset sorted from them (not recorded which). V usage is TRBV29-1 and J usage is TRBJ1-2; D unresolved. The CDR3 region has the DNA TGCAGCGTTGGATTGGGTGGGCGGCGGTTGGATGGCTACACCTTC. It specifies CSVGLGGRRLDGYTF.